The present T cell receptor (beta chain) was sequenced within a study of T-cell memory formation after mild COVID-19. Study-wide results and caveats: A second wave of clones peaked on day 37, and their SARS-CoV-2 specificity went unconfirmed. Among clones contracting day 15 to 85, CD4/CD8 was balanced, whereas later expanders leaned CD4+.

The CDR3 spans 15 residues. Germline lookup yields CDR1 SGHRS and CDR2 YFSETQ. V was clipped by 4 bases and J by 1 base; unmatched bases: 6. A note on this clonotype: Its matching antigen is unknown.

TCRdb fed the 5' RACE reads into MiXCR, producing one record per CDR3 protein. The sample consists of 150,000 to 200,000 distinct CDR3 sequences, about 14% of them appearing once. This TCR came from an adult woman who had mild COVID-19 (a few samples of this study predate the infection). Cell type and time point are not known. Sequencing used PBMCs or a T cell subset sorted from them (not recorded which). The chain links TRBV5-1 to TRBJ1-1; 8 bases map to TRBD1. The CDR3 nucleotides read TGCGCCAGCAGCCCCGGGACAGGAGAGAACACTGAAGCTTTCTTT. As protein: CASSPGTGENTEAFF.